Described below is a single TCR beta chain sequence and its context. Its antigen remains undetermined. The sample holds no much larger clone one base away, and base qualities are not on file. V was cut back by 7 bases and J by 0 bases, leaving a gap of 13 bases between them. Via the germline V gene, CDR1 is MNHNS and CDR2 SASEGT. Measured from the cysteine to the phenylalanine, the CDR3 is 15 residues long. Of all the DNA, just the CDR3 is kept, 45 bases in frame from base 1. The sample comes from a study of CD8+ T cells in alopecia areata (dated by TCRdb to between 2018 and 2020). A note on the overall study: The treated patients, all with moderate-to-severe alopecia areata, were enrolled in an open-label pilot trial of oral tofacitinib given at 5 to 10 mg twice daily. Clonality in the scalp was compared among normal scalp (n=4), patchy alopecia areata scalp (n=8), and alopecia totalis/universalis scalp (n=8). High-throughput TCRbeta sequencing was used to examine T cell clonal expansion in alopecia areata in both the C3H/HeJ mouse model and human patients. immunoSEQ multiplex PCR using 35 Vbeta forward primers and 13 Jbeta reverse primers was used to amplify TCRbeta CDR3 regions. In treated patients, disease severity was measured using the SALT score, which gives the percentage of scalp surface area affected. Scalp tissue and sorted CD4+ and CD8+ peripheral blood T cells from patchy and totalis/universalis alopecia areata patients and from healthy controls were covered by human TCRbeta sequencing. Biopsies were taken from tofacitinib-treated patients at baseline and at 4 and 24 weeks of treatment, and a later scalp biopsy was taken in several of the tofacitinib-treated patients. Patients stayed on tofacitinib for 6 to 18 months and then had 6 months of follow-up off drug so that delayed response and recurrence could be assessed. The RNA source kit depended on sample type: the PAXgene miRNA kit for fixed scalp, the miRNeasy kit for PBMCs, and the RNeasy kit for mouse skin. The study at large found these results: TCR sequences shared between patients were less clear than in mice, possibly partly because of HLA diversity in the patient population. Scalp TCR repertoire analysis is complicated because resident alphabeta T cells in normal human skin are also sequenced, whereas mouse skin is dominated by gammadelta T cells. With tofacitinib, both scalp clonality and the number of expanded CD8+ clones among the top 100 scalp clones went down significantly. During tofacitinib treatment, many expanded lesional clones remained in scalp and blood, and this persistence may partly explain relapse after treatment is stopped. Compared with normal scalp, lesional scalp, particularly in alopecia totalis/universalis, had higher clonality and more expanded CD8+ clones, which suggests antigenic drive. Because the treated cohort was small and included a single nonresponder, larger studies are needed to assess links between baseline CD8+ expansion and response.

The sample's time point label is to be understood as: 24 weeks on oral tofacitinib. The treatment or condition label here, explained by the study, means: oral pan-JAK inhibitor, 5-10 mg twice daily. Lesional scalp punch biopsies and peripheral blood were collected from alopecia areata patients. After PBMCs were isolated by density centrifugation and stained for CD3, CD4 and CD8, a FACSAria was used to sort CD4+ and CD8+ T cells. Library method: the immunoSEQ multiplex PCR assay. To provide template for TCR sequencing, every sample had RNA extracted and reverse transcribed into cDNA. First-strand cDNA was synthesized using SuperScript III with a 2:1 mix of oligo-dT and random hexamers. A synthetic immune receptor repertoire was used to assess amplification bias, and residual bias was removed computationally. The authors processed their data as follows. Raw reads were preprocessed for error removal, and CDR3 was defined according to IMGT conventions as running from the conserved cysteine to phenylalanine. Clonality was calculated as 1 minus Shannon entropy normalized by log2 of the number of productive unique TCRs. Scalp TCRbeta sequences were cross-referenced with sorted blood CD4 and CD8 repertoires so that the CD4 or CD8 identity of scalp clones could be inferred. Imported from immuneACCESS, the table was reduced by TCRdb to in-frame sequences with V and J called. These copies leave out some clones; in studies compared against another copy, an unresolved V gene accounts for under half, and the cause of the remainder is not known. V and J calls and clone size are copied from that table; D and trimming were computed from the DNA. For this sample there are approximately 210,000 clones; roughly 60% appear just once. The top ten hold around 0.92% of the sample.

The receptor was derived from a human donor with alopecia areata. The chain links TRBV6-1 with TRBJ1-5, with TRBD1 as a weak D call on 5 bases. The source material was CD4+ T cells sorted from blood, sampled at week 24, from a patient treated with tofacitinib. The CDR3 here reads CASNSEGYSNQPQHF. Read as DNA, the sequence is TGTGCCAGCAACTCAGAGGGGTATAGCAATCAGCCCCAGCATTTT.